Detailed here is one T cell receptor beta chain. Antigen specificity is unknown. This sample stems from a study of immune evolution from preneoplasia to lung adenocarcinoma. Study-level points and caveats: Compared with EGFR-mutant or double wild-type lesions, KRAS-mutant nodules were more clonal. Later-stage lesions appeared to have more T cells, more diversity, less clonality.

The assay was immunoSEQ multiplex PCR, and TCRdb's table has in-frame clones only and misses some. This table has about 5,700 clones, around four fifths appearing once. H&E slides confirmed each diagnosis, reviewed by two pathologists independently. The sequenced material came from FFPE minimally invasive lung adenocarcinoma tissue. The sequence was collected from a person aged 55-80 years with lung adenocarcinoma.

The CDR3 bases are TGTGCCAGCAGCTTAAGTGGGGCACGGAATCAGCCCCAGCATTTT. It translates to CASSLSGARNQPQHF. This chain uses TRBV7-9 with TRBJ1-5, with TRBD1 as a possible D gene (5 bases). V shed 2 bases and J shed 4 bases, with 12 bases lying between them. CDR1 is SEHNR, CDR2 FQNEAQ, per germline (reference sequence). CDR3 length: 15 amino acids.